The rows below give T cell receptor beta chains drawn from one sample of a study of lymphopenia after photon versus proton radiotherapy. The protocol was immunoSEQ multiplex PCR, while the TCRdb copy is restricted to in-frame clones and leaves out a portion. The repertoire has about 83,000 clones, 65% to 85% of them found once; the top ten carry around 1.5%. Here the sequenced sample was peripheral blood, taken from a patient treated with proton-based radiotherapy. The source of these receptors is a man in his sixties with pancreatic cancer. Both conserved end residues are part of each CDR3. A D gene is named only where the DNA matches it firmly. Some rows have no size entry. The others give once, few or many, or a class for an expanded clone.

V gene,D gene,clone size,J gene,CDR3 DNA,CDR3 protein
TRBV7-2,NA,NA,TRBJ1-1,TGTGCCAGCAGCTTAGGGGCCCAGGGTCGCACTGAAGCTTTCTTT,CASSLGAQGRTEAFF
TRBV19,TRBD1,NA,TRBJ1-2,TGTGCCAGTAGTTCGGGCAGGGGGCGCACCTATGGCTACACCTTC,CASSSGRGRTYGYTF
TRBV7-2,TRBD2,NA,TRBJ2-7,TGTGCCAGCAGCCGACGGACTAGCGGGAGTTACGAGCAGTACTTC,CASSRRTSGSYEQYF
TRBV29-1,NA,few,TRBJ1-5,TGCAGCGTTGAGCCACGGAGGAATCAAATCAATCAGCCCCAGCATTTT,CSVEPRRNQINQPQHF
TRBV5-1,NA,NA,TRBJ1-3,TGCGCCAGCGCCTGGCAGGACCTTGGAAACACCATATATTTT,CASAWQDLGNTIYF
TRBV18,NA,NA,TRBJ1-3,TGTGCCAGCTCACCAGCCCCTAAGATCGGAAACACCATATATTTT,CASSPAPKIGNTIYF
TRBV7-2,NA,NA,TRBJ2-7,TGTGCCAGCAGCTTAGAGGCAGGGGAGGGGTACGAGCAGTACTTC,CASSLEAGEGYEQYF
TRBV6-5,NA,NA,TRBJ2-1,TGTGCCAGCATCGGGGGTCCCTCCTACAATGAGCAGTTCTTC,CASIGGPSYNEQFF
TRBV28,TRBD1,NA,TRBJ1-5,TGTGCCAGCAGTGCCCGACAGGGTGTGAACAATCAGCCCCAGCATTTT,CASSARQGVNNQPQHF
TRBV29-1,NA,NA,TRBJ1-4,TGCAGCGTTGCGGAAAGACCTGCAACTAATGAAAAACTGTTTTTT,CSVAERPATNEKLFF
TRBV6-6,NA,NA,TRBJ2-1,TGTGCCAGCAGTCAAGTAGCGCCCGGGCGTGGGGGTGGATTCTTC,CASSQVAPGRGGGFF
TRBV6-5,NA,NA,TRBJ1-5,TGTGCCAGCAGCCGGACGTGGGGTAGCAATCAGCCCCAGCATTTT,CASSRTWGSNQPQHF
TRBV11-2,NA,once,TRBJ2-5,TGTGCCAGCAGCTTATTCGGGCAAGAGACCCAGTACTTC,CASSLFGQETQYF
TRBV19,TRBD2,few,TRBJ2-1,TGTGCCACCGCCTGGGCGGGAGGTGACAATGAGCAGTTCTTC,CATAWAGGDNEQFF
TRBV5-6,TRBD1,NA,TRBJ2-7,TGTGCCAGCAGCTCGATAAACCGGGACAGGGGGCCCAACGAGCAGTACTTC,CASSSINRDRGPNEQYF